The 31 T cell receptor beta chains listed next were all sequenced from one sample in a study of T cells in Graves' hyperthyroidism and ophthalmopathy. Amplification yielded TCR beta CDR3 regions, with RNA transcripts as the source. Initially, a first-round RT-PCR of the TCR CDR3 employed the HTBI primer set. TCRdb re-analysed the multiplex PCR reads in MiXCR, keeping a single row per CDR3 protein. The sample yields roughly 710,000 distinct CDR3 sequences, under 45% seen once. Sequenced sample: blood. The receptors derive from a woman aged 40 to 50 with Graves' hyperthyroidism.

V usage is TRBV6-1 and J usage is TRBJ2-6; tentative D call: TRBD2 (6 bases). Trimming removed 6 bases at V and 13 bases at J, with 13 bases between. The CDR3 contains 12 residues. Germline CDR1 MNHNS, CDR2 SASEGT. CDR3 DNA sequence: TGTGCCAGCAGCGGAGGGGAAAAGGTCCTGACTTTC. This codes for CASSGGEKVLTF.

This clonotype has more than one count but fewer than ten. The chain couples TRBV12-3 or TRBV12-4 to TRBJ2-2; D possibly corresponds to TRBD2 (6 bases). Trimming cost V 6 bases and J 1 base, with 15 bases left between them. The CDR3 length is 16 residues. Written as DNA, the CDR3 is TGTGCCAGCAGCTTCCGGGGGAGAGGGAACACCGGGGAGCTGTTTTTT. Protein: CASSFRGRGNTGELFF.

The rearrangement links TRBV20-1 to TRBJ1-1; no firm D call. The CDR3 length is 14 residues. Trimming removed 6 bases at V and 1 base at J, with 15 bases between. The germline V gene has CDR1 DFQATT and CDR2 SNEGSKA (reference sequence). The CDR3 sequence: CSALLGSGNTEAFF. For the CDR3, the DNA is TGCAGTGCGCTGCTTGGTTCGGGGAACACTGAAGCTTTCTTT.

V and J are TRBV25-1 and TRBJ1-4; D gene uncertain. CDR1 is MGHDK and CDR2 is SYGVNS in the germline V gene. The V gene lost 10 bases and the J gene lost 0 bases, with 12 bases spanning the gap. The CDR3 has 14 amino acids. The CDR3 nucleotides are TGTGCCACTCAATACGGGACAACTAATGAAAAACTGTTTTTT. Translated, it gives CATQYGTTNEKLFF.

This clonotype was seen only a few times. V is TRBV11-2 and J is TRBJ1-1; 8 positions agree with TRBD1. The germline CDR1 and CDR2 sequences are SGHAT and FQNNGV. The CDR3 is 17 residues long. Trimming removed 3 bases from V and 1 base from J; junction bases left unmatched: 10. DNA for the CDR3: TGTGCCAGCAGCTTCCGGACAGGGCCTGATGCGAACACTGAAGCTTTCTTT. The encoded protein is CASSFRTGPDANTEAFF.

The V and J genes are TRBV20-1 and TRBJ1-5; D is ambiguous. Germline CDR1 DFQATT, CDR2 SNEGSKA (reference sequence). The CDR3 is 14 residues long. V was cut by 0 bases and J by 4 bases, with 10 bases left in between. The DNA of the CDR3 is TGCAGTGCTAGAGACTTTCGCGGAAATCAGCCCCAGCATTTT. This gives the protein CSARDFRGNQPQHF.

The V gene is TRBV7-2, the J gene TRBJ1-2; 8 positions match TRBD1. Germline CDR1 SGHTA, CDR2 FQGNSA. V trimming: 2 bases; J trimming: 6 bases; junction bases outside the gene matches: 2. This CDR3 spans 13 amino acids. The CDR3 sequence: CASSLKTGDGYTF. The CDR3 DNA reads as TGTGCCAGCAGCTTAAAGACAGGGGATGGCTACACCTTC.

Notes on this clonotype: A read error is possible here, since a much larger clone lies one base away. Here the CDR3 DNA reads TGCAGTGCTAGGGCGGACCAAGAGACCCAGTACTTC. Protein sequence: CSARADQETQYF. V is TRBV20-1 and J is TRBJ2-5, with no clear D. Trimming removed 3 bases from V and 0 bases from J, with 5 bases in between. Per germline, CDR1 DFQATT and CDR2 SNEGSKA (reference sequence). The CDR3 is made up of 12 amino acids.

J is TRBJ2-7 and V is TRBV7-8; 7 bases match TRBD1. Germline V gene sequence: CDR1 SGHVS, CDR2 FQNEAQ. The ends lost 6 bases at V and 6 bases at J; junction bases unmatched: 11. This CDR3 has 14 residues. The CDR3 DNA sequence: TGTGCCAGCAGAAAGTCCCGGCCAGGGGGCGAGCAGTACTTC. This sequence encodes CASRKSRPGGEQYF.

V and J are TRBV15 and TRBJ2-3; possibly TRBD2 for D (5 bases). The germline V and J ends were trimmed by 3 bases and 1 base, with 17 bases remaining between them. Germline V gene lookup returns CDR1 LNHNV and CDR2 YYDKDF (reference sequence). This CDR3 spans 17 amino acids. CDR3 in amino acids: CATSSRSHSGGTDTQYF. The CDR3, as DNA: TGTGCCACCAGCAGCCGATCGCACAGCGGTGGCACAGATACGCAGTATTTT.

This clonotype has a single count. The chain links TRBV7-1 to TRBJ1-4; 8 positions agree with TRBD1. TRBV7-1 is an open reading frame, and its role is uncertain. J gave up 0 bases and V 3 bases, and 9 bases lay outside the gene matches. CDR3 length: 18 amino acids. The CDR3 coding sequence is TGTGCCAGCAGCTCCACCCCCGGGACAGGAACAACTAATGAAAAACTGTTTTTT. Translating gives CASSSTPGTGTTNEKLFF.

The rearrangement joins TRBV29-1 to TRBJ1-1; D remains ambiguous. CDR3 length: 11 residues. The germline V and J ends were trimmed by 8 bases and 4 bases, with 11 bases remaining between them. Germline V gene data show CDR1 as SQVTM and CDR2 as ANQGSEA. CDR3 bases: TGCAGCTCAAGTGGGGTCACTGAAGCTTTCTTT. It translates to CSSSGVTEAFF.

This clonotype was counted many times. The chain couples TRBV4-3 to TRBJ2-7, with no clear D. From germline, CDR1 is LGHNA and CDR2 YSLEER. The V and J ends lost 4 bases and 6 bases respectively, with 13 bases between them. The CDR3 loop spans 13 amino acids. The CDR3 nucleotides read TGCGCCAGCAGCCTAGGCTTGGTTGGCGAGCAGTACTTC. Translating gives CASSLGLVGEQYF.

The chain has TRBV10-3 and TRBJ1-2, with 7 bases that match TRBD1. The trim removed 4 bases at V and 4 bases at J, leaving 15 bases unmatched. Germline V gene data show CDR1 as ENHRY and CDR2 as SYGVKD. This CDR3 is 17 amino acids long. The CDR3 region has the DNA TGTGCCATCAGTGGGGGGACAGCTTCCCCTGACACCTATGGCTACACCTTC. It encodes CAISGGTASPDTYGYTF.

J is TRBJ2-7 and V is TRBV25-1; perhaps TRBD2 as D (7 bases). Trimming cost V 6 bases and J 1 base, with 19 bases left between them. The CDR3 runs to 16 residues. CDR1 MGHDK and CDR2 SYGVNS come from the germline V gene. CDR3 sequence reads: CASSQGAGAGSYEQYF. CDR3 sequence (DNA): TGTGCCAGCAGCCAAGGCGCGGGGGCAGGGTCCTACGAGCAGTACTTC.

In its sample, this clonotype was seen many times. The rearrangement links TRBV19 to TRBJ1-2, with unresolved D. The V gene's germline CDR1 is LNHDA and CDR2 SQIVND (reference sequence). The V end was cut by 5 bases, the J end by 7 bases, with 17 bases between. The CDR3 runs 14 residues. The CDR3 here is CASSPRPSEGGYTF. The CDR3 DNA follows: TGTGCCAGTAGTCCTCGGCCGAGCGAGGGTGGCTACACCTTC.

This clonotype showed up just a few times. V gene TRBV7-3 combines with J gene TRBJ1-2; possible D gene TRBD1, 6 bases. The CDR3 contains 15 residues. From germline, CDR1 is SGHTA and CDR2 FQGTGA. V dropped 5 bases and J dropped 4 bases, with 17 bases sitting between them. The CDR3 sequence is CASSRGTPELYGYTF. The CDR3 DNA is TGTGCCAGCAGCCGGGGGACACCGGAACTCTATGGCTACACCTTC.

The chain is built from TRBV6-6 and TRBJ1-1; 7 nucleotides align to TRBD1. With 6 bases clipped from V and 7 bases from J, the junction kept 8 bases outside the gene matches. This CDR3 region has 13 residues. The germline V gene has CDR1 MNHNY and CDR2 SVGAGI (reference sequence). Here the CDR3 reads CASRRQGSLEAFF. CDR3 sequence (DNA): TGTGCCAGCAGGAGACAGGGCAGTCTTGAAGCTTTCTTT.

This clonotype was detected ten times or more. The gene calls are TRBV20-1 and TRBJ2-2, with a possible D match to TRBD2 (6 bases). In germline, CDR1 is DFQATT, CDR2 SNEGSKA (reference sequence). The CDR3 extends over 13 amino acids. Trimming cost V 0 bases and J 8 bases, with 10 bases left between them. The chain's CDR3 is CSARDSAGGELFF. The CDR3 region has the DNA TGCAGTGCTAGAGATTCCGCGGGAGGGGAGCTGTTTTTT.

This clonotype came up many times. The V gene is TRBV4-3, the J gene TRBJ2-7, with 10 positions matching TRBD1. The germline V gene has CDR1 LGHNA and CDR2 YSLEER. The CDR3 covers 14 residues. V gave up 4 bases and J gave up 6 bases; unmatched junction bases: 6. Here the CDR3 reads CASSPGQGVTEQYF. The CDR3 DNA reads as TGCGCCAGCAGCCCCGGACAGGGGGTCACCGAGCAGTACTTC.

The gene calls are TRBV5-6 and TRBJ1-4; D possibly corresponds to TRBD1 (6 bases). The CDR3 has 15 amino acids. Germline CDR1 and CDR2: SGHDT and YYEEEE. Deletions cut 4 bases from V and 5 bases from J, with 15 bases between. CDR3 protein: CASSQPGHTNEKLFF. CDR3 nucleotides: TGTGCCAGCAGCCAACCGGGACACACGAATGAAAAACTGTTTTTT. Full variable domain (missing parts from reference TRBV5-6 and TRBJ1-4): DAGVTQSPTHLIKTRGQQVTLRCSPKSGHDTVSWYQQALGQGPQFIFQYYEEEERQRGNFPDRFSGHQFPNYSSELNVNALLLGDSALYLCASSQPGHTNEKLFFGSGTQLSVL.

With regard to this clonotype: It may be a read error: a sequence one base away is much more abundant. V usage is TRBV20-1 and J usage is TRBJ2-7; TRBD2 is a possible D gene (5 bases). Germline loops: CDR1 DFQATT, CDR2 SNEGSKA (reference sequence). The CDR3 consists of 13 residues. V lost 6 bases to trimming and J lost 3 bases, with 15 bases between them. The CDR3 DNA follows: TGCAGTGCCCTGCCGGACGGGGACTACGAGCAGTACTTC. Translation: CSALPDGDYEQYF.

This clonotype came up many times. The chain uses TRBV29-1 and TRBJ2-7, with TRBD1 matching over 11 bases. V lost 4 bases to trimming and J lost 4 bases; unmatched junction nucleotides: 6. CDR1 SQVTM and CDR2 ANQGSEA come from the germline V gene. The CDR3 loop spans 14 amino acids. The CDR3: CSVGRDRGIYEQYF. CDR3 bases: TGCAGCGTTGGCCGGGACAGGGGGATTTACGAGCAGTACTTC.

This chain uses TRBV19 with TRBJ1-1; D not certain. The V gene lost 6 bases and the J gene lost 8 bases, with 16 bases spanning the gap. The CDR3 loop spans 13 amino acids. Germline CDR1 is LNHDA and CDR2 is SQIVND (reference sequence). Here the CDR3 reads CASSKMVVREAFF. The CDR3 nucleotides are TGTGCCAGTAGCAAAATGGTTGTGAGAGAAGCTTTCTTT.

V is TRBV7-9 and J is TRBJ2-7, with 10 bases lining up with TRBD1. Germline V gene lookup returns CDR1 SEHNR and CDR2 FQNEAQ (reference sequence). The CDR3 totals 18 residues. V was clipped by 5 bases and J by 2 bases; unmatched bases: 15. The CDR3 DNA sequence: TGTGCCAGCAGCCACCTGAGCGGGGACAGGGGCCTTCCCTACGAGCAGTACTTC. Translation gives CASSHLSGDRGLPYEQYF.

This clonotype was recorded at least ten times. The rearrangement links TRBV29-1 to TRBJ2-7, with TRBD1 matching over 9 bases. The V gene end was trimmed by 6 bases and the J gene end by 6 bases; junction bases not matched to a gene: 9. Germline lookup yields CDR1 SQVTM and CDR2 ANQGSEA. The CDR3 extends over 13 amino acids. As DNA, the CDR3 is TGCAGCGTCGAATCCACAGGGGGCGGCGAGCAGTACTTC. Translation: CSVESTGGGEQYF.

The chain recombines TRBV5-4 with TRBJ2-5, with D maybe TRBD2 (6 bases). The CDR3 totals 16 residues. Germline V lookup: CDR1 SGHNT, CDR2 YYREEE (reference sequence). V lost 9 bases, J lost 0 bases, and 21 bases lay in between. CDR3 sequence (DNA): TGTGCCACCACGGAGGGGCTACGGGAGCACCAAGAGACCCAGTACTTC. This translates into CATTEGLREHQETQYF.

V gene TRBV5-5 combines with J gene TRBJ1-1; 11 nucleotides line up with TRBD1. CDR1 SGHKS and CDR2 YYEKEE come from the germline V gene (reference sequence). This CDR3 contains 16 residues. With 4 bases clipped from V and 2 bases from J, the junction kept 7 bases outside the gene matches. The CDR3 reads CASSISRTGGNTEAFF. The CDR3 DNA reads as TGTGCCAGCAGCATATCCCGGACAGGGGGCAACACTGAAGCTTTCTTT.

This clonotype was observed many times. V and J are TRBV7-8 and TRBJ1-6; TRBD1 is a possible D gene (6 bases). The V and J ends lost 2 bases and 9 bases respectively, with 14 bases between them. Germline lookup yields CDR1 SGHVS and CDR2 FQNEAQ. The length of the CDR3 is 15 residues. The DNA of the CDR3 is TGTGCCAGCAGCTTACGGGGGCAGGGGCGTTCACCCCTCCACTTT. Amino acids: CASSLRGQGRSPLHF. The full variable domain, with the rest looked up from reference TRBV7-8 and TRBJ1-6, is GAGVSQSPRYKVAKRGQDVALRCDPISGHVSLFWYQQALGQGPEFLTYFQNEAQLDKSGLPSDRFFAERPEGSVSTLKIQRTQQEDSAVYLCASSLRGQGRSPLHFGNGTRLTVT.

A few counts support this clonotype. The J gene is TRBJ2-7, the V gene TRBV7-2, with D uncertain. This CDR3 spans 15 amino acids. The V gene's germline CDR1 is SGHTA and CDR2 FQGNSA. V lost 3 bases and J 0 bases, leaving 12 bases between the germline ends. The CDR3 nucleotides read TGTGCCAGCAGCTTGTGGGTGGTTAGCTCCTACGAGCAGTACTTC. This encodes CASSLWVVSSYEQYF.

This clonotype came up a few times. V usage is TRBV6-6 and J usage is TRBJ2-7, with 7 bases lining up with TRBD1. CDR3 size: 16 residues. V shed 5 bases and J 9 bases; nucleotides not matched to a gene: 19. Germline V gene data show CDR1 as MNHNY and CDR2 as SVGAGI (reference sequence). The chain's CDR3 is CASSPTAGTATLGQYF. The CDR3 DNA sequence: TGTGCCAGCAGTCCGACCGCCGGGACAGCCACCCTGGGGCAGTACTTC.